This T cell receptor (beta chain) is from a study of radiotherapy plus CTLA-4 blockade in lung cancer. V dropped 5 bases and J dropped 6 bases, with 11 bases sitting between them. Germline-derived CDR1 and CDR2 are MNHNY and SVGAGI (reference sequence). The CDR3 is 12 residues long. Method: immunoSEQ multiplex PCR; TCRdb's copy keeps in-frame clones and lacks some. This sample has about 120,000 clones, with 70% to 90% found just once. The chain has TRBV6-6 and TRBJ2-7, with a weak D call TRBD2 (5 bases). The sequence was collected from a human donor with non-small cell lung cancer that progressed on radiotherapy plus ipilimumab. The source material was peripheral blood, sampled from a patient treated with radiotherapy plus ipilimumab. The CDR3 spells CASSREPVEQYF. CDR3 sequence (DNA): TGTGCCAGCAGTCGGGAACCGGTCGAGCAGTACTTC.